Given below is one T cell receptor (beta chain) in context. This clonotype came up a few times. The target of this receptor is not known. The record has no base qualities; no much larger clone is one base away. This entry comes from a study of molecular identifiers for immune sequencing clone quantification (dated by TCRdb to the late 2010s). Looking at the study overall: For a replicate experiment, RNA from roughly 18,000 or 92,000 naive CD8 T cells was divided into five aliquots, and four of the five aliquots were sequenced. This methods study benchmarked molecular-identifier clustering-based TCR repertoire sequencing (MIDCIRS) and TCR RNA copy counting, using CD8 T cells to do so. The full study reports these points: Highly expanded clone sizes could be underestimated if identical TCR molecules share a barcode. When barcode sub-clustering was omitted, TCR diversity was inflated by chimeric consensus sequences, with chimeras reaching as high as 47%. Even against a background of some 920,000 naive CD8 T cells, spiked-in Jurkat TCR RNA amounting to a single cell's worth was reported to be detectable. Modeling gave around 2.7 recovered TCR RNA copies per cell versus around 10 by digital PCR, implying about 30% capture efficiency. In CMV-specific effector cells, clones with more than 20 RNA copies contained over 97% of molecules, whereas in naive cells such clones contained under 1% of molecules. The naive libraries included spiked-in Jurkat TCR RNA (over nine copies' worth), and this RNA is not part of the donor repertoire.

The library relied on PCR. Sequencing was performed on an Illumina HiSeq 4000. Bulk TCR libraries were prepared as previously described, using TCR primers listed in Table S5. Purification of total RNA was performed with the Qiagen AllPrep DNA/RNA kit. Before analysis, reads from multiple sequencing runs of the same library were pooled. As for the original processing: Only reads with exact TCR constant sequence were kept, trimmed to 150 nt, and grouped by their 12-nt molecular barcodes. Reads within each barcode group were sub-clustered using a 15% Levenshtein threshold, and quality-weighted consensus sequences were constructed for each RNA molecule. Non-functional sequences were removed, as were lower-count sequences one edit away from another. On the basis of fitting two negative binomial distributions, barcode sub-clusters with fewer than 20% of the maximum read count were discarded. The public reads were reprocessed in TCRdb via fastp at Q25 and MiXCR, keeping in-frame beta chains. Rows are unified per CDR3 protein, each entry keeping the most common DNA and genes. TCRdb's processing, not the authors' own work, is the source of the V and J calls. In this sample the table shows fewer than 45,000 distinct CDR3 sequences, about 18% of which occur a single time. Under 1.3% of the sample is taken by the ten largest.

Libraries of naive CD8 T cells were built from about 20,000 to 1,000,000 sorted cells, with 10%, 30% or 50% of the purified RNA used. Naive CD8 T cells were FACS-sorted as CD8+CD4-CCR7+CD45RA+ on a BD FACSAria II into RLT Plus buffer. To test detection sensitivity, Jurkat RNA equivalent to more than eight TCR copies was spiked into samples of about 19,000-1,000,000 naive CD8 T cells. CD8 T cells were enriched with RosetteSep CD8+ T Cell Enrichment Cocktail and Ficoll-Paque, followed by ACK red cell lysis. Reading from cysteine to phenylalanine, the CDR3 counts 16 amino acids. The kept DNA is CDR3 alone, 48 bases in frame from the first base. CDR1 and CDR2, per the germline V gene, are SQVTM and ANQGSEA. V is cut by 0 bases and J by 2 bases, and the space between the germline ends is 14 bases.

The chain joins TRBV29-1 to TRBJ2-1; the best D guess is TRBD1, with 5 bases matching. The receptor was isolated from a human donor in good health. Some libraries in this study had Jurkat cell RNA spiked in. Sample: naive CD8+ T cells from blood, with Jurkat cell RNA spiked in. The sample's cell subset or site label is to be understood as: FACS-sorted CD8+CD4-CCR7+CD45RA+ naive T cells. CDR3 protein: CSVEDLGQRPYNEQFF. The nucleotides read TGCAGCGTTGAAGATCTCGGACAAAGGCCCTACAATGAGCAGTTCTTC.